This T cell receptor beta chain originates from a study of control samples from healthy donors and cancer patients. This clone was detected a few times. Produced via immunoSEQ multiplex PCR; TCRdb's table is partial and in-frame only. The data show 77,000 or so clones, 75% to 95% seen once. Trimming cost V 2 bases and J 5 bases; bases outside gene matches: 7. This CDR3 contains 15 residues. Germline-derived CDR1 and CDR2 are MNHEY and SVGAGI. Material for sequencing was blood. This clonotype originated in a man under 40 in good health. The chain has TRBV6-5 and TRBJ1-1, with TRBD1 matching 8 bases. CDR3 sequence: CASSYGGQGRTEAFF. The CDR3 region has the DNA TGTGCCAGCAGTTACGGAGGACAGGGTAGAACTGAAGCTTTCTTT.